The 21 T cell receptor beta chains below all came from one sample that was sequenced in a study of CD8 T cells in ankylosing spondylitis (dated by TCRdb to about 2017). The library was built by means of 5' RACE. This sample was sequenced with an Illumina HiSeq 2500. TCRdb ran its own pipeline on the public reads, namely fastp trimming at Q25 and MiXCR clone calling, and kept in-frame beta chains. Entries that share a CDR3 protein sequence are merged under the most common genes and DNA. The sample has hundreds of thousands of distinct CDR3 sequences on record, roughly 24% of them singletons. The top ten clonotypes cover 6.6% of the sample. The sequenced material came from blood, either unsorted or a sorted T cell fraction (not recorded which). Receptors were obtained from a male donor with ankylosing spondylitis or in good health (not recorded which).

Concerning this clonotype: Possible read error: a much larger clone is one base away. The chain combines TRBV9 with TRBJ2-5, with D possibly matching TRBD2 (6 bases). Germline assignment: CDR1 SGDLS and CDR2 YYNGEE. The CDR3 has 14 residues. Here the CDR3 reads CSSSVAGGAGTQYF. CDR3 bases: TGTTCCAGCAGCGTAGCTGGCGGGGCTGGGACCCAGTACTTC.

This clonotype was picked up many times. The J gene is TRBJ2-5, the V gene TRBV18; D might be TRBD1 (6 bases). The CDR3 has 13 amino acids. V was pared by 8 bases and J by 1 base, with 11 bases between. Germline loops: CDR1 KGHSH, CDR2 LQKENI. The CDR3 nucleotides read TGTGCCAGCCAGACAGGAACCCAAGAGACCCAGTACTTC. Its translation: CASQTGTQETQYF.

This chain joins TRBV20-1 and TRBJ2-7; 8 bases fit TRBD2. The trim removed 0 bases at V and 0 bases at J, leaving 4 bases unmatched. Germline values: CDR1 DFQATT, CDR2 SNEGSKA (reference sequence). This CDR3 spans 15 amino acids. CDR3 DNA sequence: TGCAGTGCTAGAGATCCGACTAGCGCCTCCTACGAGCAGTACTTC. Translating gives CSARDPTSASYEQYF.

This clonotype has at least ten counts. V and J are TRBV5-1 and TRBJ2-7, with D perhaps TRBD1 (5 bases). The germline V gene encodes CDR1 SGHRS and CDR2 YFSETQ. The CDR3 length is 15 residues. Deletions cut 0 bases from V and 3 bases from J, with 13 bases between. Written as DNA, the CDR3 is TGCGCCAGCAGCTTGGAGGGGCCACCCCACTACGAGCAGTACTTC. Its translation is CASSLEGPPHYEQYF.

This clonotype was detected many times. This chain connects TRBV21-1 to TRBJ1-3. TRBV21-1 is given as a pseudogene. The CDR3 runs to 21 residues. The CDR3 region is CASSKSPKQGGTVYSGNTIYF. The CDR3 DNA sequence: TGTGCCAGCAGCAAATCCCCCAAGCAGGGAGGCACGGTCTACTCTGGAAACACCATATATTTT.

This chain connects TRBV29-1 to TRBJ2-1; 12 nucleotides agree with TRBD2. This CDR3 region has 17 residues. Looked up from germline, CDR1 is SQVTM and CDR2 is ANQGSEA. V lost 6 bases and J lost 9; bases outside the gene matches: 18. The CDR3 loop is CSVPRLAGAVGSIEQFF. DNA for the CDR3: TGCAGCGTCCCCCGACTAGCGGGAGCGGTTGGGTCAATTGAGCAGTTCTTC.

This clonotype was seen repeatedly, ten times or more. This rearrangement joins TRBV4-1 to TRBJ1-3; D remains unclear. Germline assignment: CDR1 MGHRA and CDR2 YSYEKL. The V end was cut by 0 bases, the J end by 4 bases, with 1 base between. The CDR3 is 12 amino acids. CDR3 in amino acids: CASSQEGNTIYF. The CDR3 nucleotides read TGCGCCAGCAGCCAAGAGGGAAACACCATATATTTT.

This clonotype was seen many times. The genes are TRBV20-1 and TRBJ1-2, with TRBD1 as a possible D gene (6 bases). Germline CDR1 reads DFQATT; CDR2 reads SNEGSKA (reference sequence). With 6 bases removed from V and 7 bases from J, the gap between germline ends came to 15 bases. CDR3 length: 12 amino acids. Here the CDR3 reads CSAPTGTFGYTF. The CDR3 DNA reads as TGCAGTGCCCCGACCGGGACATTTGGCTACACCTTC.

This clonotype has a count of ten or more. The rearrangement joins TRBV7-3 to TRBJ2-5; D may be TRBD2 (6 bases). The CDR3 totals 13 residues. With 1 base removed from V and 3 bases from J, the gap between germline ends came to 6 bases. The V gene's germline CDR1 is SGHTA and CDR2 FQGTGA. The CDR3 here is CASSLSGKETQYF. CDR3 in DNA: TGTGCCAGCAGCTTAAGCGGGAAAGAGACCCAGTACTTC.

This clonotype showed up many times. The CDR3 coding sequence is TGCAGTGCGGGCCAGAACACCGGGGAGCTGTTTTTT. Translating gives CSAGQNTGELFF. The rearrangement joins TRBV20-1 to TRBJ2-2; D uncertain. The CDR3 consists of 12 residues. Trimming took off 6 bases at V and 1 base at J, with 6 bases between the two ends. CDR1 is DFQATT and CDR2 is SNEGSKA in the germline V gene (reference sequence).

This chain connects TRBV12-3 or TRBV12-4 to TRBJ2-1, with TRBD2 matching over 10 bases. Germline trimming cut 1 base from V and 2 bases from J; bases unmatched to any gene: 5. This CDR3 is 17 amino acids long. The CDR3 reads CASSLGLAGDAYNEQFF. In DNA form, the CDR3 reads TGTGCCAGCAGTTTAGGGCTAGCGGGAGATGCCTACAATGAGCAGTTCTTC.

CDR3 sequence: CASSSGSPSGKETQYF. CDR3 in DNA: TGTGCCAGCAGTTCCGGTAGTCCTAGCGGGAAGGAGACCCAGTACTTC. V gene TRBV6-5 combines with J gene TRBJ2-5; 9 nucleotides align to TRBD2. The CDR3 consists of 16 residues. Per germline, CDR1 MNHEY and CDR2 SVGAGI. Trimming cost V 4 bases and J 5 bases; bases outside gene matches: 11.

This clonotype was seen ten or more times. The chain couples TRBV6-2 or TRBV6-3 to TRBJ1-6; no clear D gene. The length of the CDR3 is 13 residues. V gave up 5 bases and J gave up 13 bases, with 15 bases separating them. The germline V gene encodes CDR1 MNHEY and CDR2 SVGEGT. DNA for the CDR3: TGTGCCAGCAGTCCCCGGGCGGTCGTGCCCCTCCACTTT. This sequence encodes CASSPRAVVPLHF.

The chain has TRBV12-3 or TRBV12-4 and TRBJ1-6, with D unclear. Trimming removed 5 bases at V and 8 bases at J, with 7 bases between. CDR3 length: 12 amino acids. The CDR3 is CASSDGYSPLHF. The DNA for the CDR3 is TGTGCCAGCAGTGACGGGTATTCACCCCTCCACTTT.

This clonotype was found a few times. The CDR3 sequence is CASSPPVLGETQYF. The CDR3 nucleotides read TGTGCCAGCTCACCACCGGTGCTAGGAGAGACCCAGTACTTC. V gene TRBV18 combines with J gene TRBJ2-5, with D unresolved. Trimming shortened V by 0 bases and J by 4 bases, and 9 bases separated the two germline ends. In germline, CDR1 is KGHSH, CDR2 LQKENI. This CDR3 is 14 amino acids long.

This clonotype was picked up many times. The V call is TRBV12-3 or TRBV12-4, the J call TRBJ2-3, with D maybe TRBD2 (5 bases). V lost 6 bases to trimming and J lost 0 bases, with 13 bases between them. This CDR3 is built from 15 residues. The chain's CDR3 is CASSSRRRSTDTQYF. The CDR3 DNA reads as TGTGCCAGCAGCAGCAGGAGGCGTAGCACAGATACGCAGTATTTT.

This clonotype was recorded at least ten times. The genes are TRBV6-5 and TRBJ1-1; tentatively, D is TRBD1 (5 bases). Between the trimmed V and J ends, which lost 4 bases and 2 bases, there was a span of 17 bases. This CDR3 spans 16 amino acids. Germline CDR1 and CDR2: MNHEY and SVGAGI. The CDR3 DNA reads as TGTGCCAGCAGTTTTGTGACGCTCGGGGCTAACACTGAAGCTTTCTTT. Translation gives CASSFVTLGANTEAFF.

The chain carries TRBV20-1 and TRBJ1-1; 7 positions agree with TRBD1. Germline V gene sequence: CDR1 DFQATT, CDR2 SNEGSKA (reference sequence). The CDR3 has 14 amino acids. The trim removed 3 bases at V and 4 bases at J, leaving 8 bases unmatched. CDR3 nucleotide sequence: TGCAGTGCTAGTAGGCAGGGGGGAGGCACTGAAGCTTTCTTT. Translating it yields CSASRQGGGTEAFF.

This clonotype was seen only a few times. The chain carries TRBV6-5 and TRBJ2-5, with 9 bases that match TRBD2. The CDR3 extends over 17 amino acids. Looked up from germline, CDR1 is MNHEY and CDR2 is SVGAGI. The trim removed 2 bases at V and 5 bases at J, leaving 12 bases unmatched. The CDR3 sequence is CASSYGLAGPRRETQYF. The DNA for the CDR3 is TGTGCCAGCAGTTACGGGCTAGCGGGACCCCGGCGGGAGACCCAGTACTTC.

The table lists this clonotype with a few counts. The rearrangement joins TRBV11-2 to TRBJ2-1, with 16 bases identical to TRBD2. Losses at the gene ends were 5 bases for V and 9 bases for J; bases not matched to a gene: 13. Germline CDR1 SGHAT, CDR2 FQNNGV. The CDR3 loop spans 18 amino acids. The CDR3 bases are TGTGCCAGCAGCCCGGGACTAGCGGGAGGGTCATCCCTGGGTGAGCAGTTCTTC. Translation gives CASSPGLAGGSSLGEQFF.

The V call is TRBV20-1, the J call TRBJ1-4, with 7 nucleotides matching TRBD1. Germline-derived CDR1 and CDR2 are DFQATT and SNEGSKA (reference sequence). The V and J ends lost 3 bases and 10 bases, in that order; junction bases with no gene match: 14. The CDR3 is 15 residues long. The chain's CDR3 is CSARATGEFQRKLFF. The CDR3 DNA sequence: TGCAGTGCTAGGGCCACAGGGGAATTCCAGCGAAAACTGTTTTTT.